This T cell receptor (beta chain) was obtained from a study of early T cells in non-severe SARS-CoV-2 infection. J was trimmed by 0 bases and V by 7 bases; bases with no gene match: 11. The germline V gene encodes CDR1 LNHDA and CDR2 SQIVND (reference sequence). The length of the CDR3 is 17 residues. The table lists this clonotype with many counts. In TCRdb, the 5' RACE reads were re-called with MiXCR into one record per CDR3 protein. The repertoire includes roughly 46,000 distinct CDR3 sequences, around 6.8% of them detected once, and roughly 4.7% sits in the top ten. This receptor was obtained from an adult who was a healthcare worker with PCR-confirmed SARS-CoV-2 infection or an uninfected control (not recorded which). The chain uses TRBV19 and TRBJ2-2, with TRBD2 matching 7 bases. The sample consisted of whole blood. CDR3 protein: CASNPNRLASNTGELFF. CDR3 in DNA: TGTGCCAGTAATCCCAATAGACTAGCATCGAACACCGGGGAGCTGTTTTTT.